These T cell receptor beta chains were read from a single sample in a study of blood T cell repertoires in COVID-19. The assay was immunoSEQ multiplex PCR, and TCRdb's table has in-frame clones only and misses some. The sample has about 200,000 clones, about nine tenths seen once. Sequencing was done on a sample of peripheral blood. All receptors derive from an elderly man with acute or convalescent COVID-19. Each CDR3 is given with its conserved first and last residue. The D gene is left open where the match is weak. Clone sizes are given selectively: once, few, many, or a class where the clone is expanded.

j_call v_call d_call cdr3_length clone_size cdr3_aa cdr3_nt
TRBJ2-7 TRBV7-2 . 14 . CASSPHRTDYEQYF TGTGCCAGCAGCCCCCACCGGACAGACTACGAGCAGTACTTC
TRBJ2-3 TRBV19 . 15 . CASTRLVRDTDTQYF TGTGCCAGTACCCGACTAGTAAGGGACACAGATACGCAGTATTTT
TRBJ2-7 TRBV28 . 14 once CASSFGRASYEQYF TGTGCCAGCAGTTTTGGCAGGGCGTCCTACGAGCAGTACTTC
TRBJ1-5 TRBV10-3 TRBD1 13 . CAIQQGSNQPQHF TGTGCCATACAACAGGGGAGCAATCAGCCCCAGCATTTT
TRBJ2-1 TRBV6-5 TRBD1 15 . CASSYGTGVGNEQFF TGTGCCAGCAGTTACGGGACAGGGGTGGGCAATGAGCAGTTCTTC
TRBJ1-5 TRBV21-1 . 17 few CASSTGTGGDSNQPQHF TGTGCCAGCAGCACCGGGACAGGGGGAGATAGCAATCAGCCCCAGCATTTT
TRBJ1-3 TRBV6-5 . 13 . CASSYSSGNTIYF TGTGCCAGCAGTTACTCGAGCGGAAACACCATATATTTT
TRBJ2-7 TRBV27 TRBD2 15 . CATWPRTSGLGEQYF TGTGCCACCTGGCCACGTACTAGCGGACTGGGAGAGCAGTACTTC
TRBJ2-5 TRBV3-1/TRBV3-2 . 13 . CASSQVTQETQYF TGTGCCAGCAGCCAAGTGACTCAAGAGACCCAGTACTTC
TRBJ2-2 TRBV5-1 TRBD1 16 . CASSLTTGGYTGELFF TGCGCCAGCAGCTTGACGACAGGGGGCTACACCGGGGAGCTGTTTTTT
TRBJ2-2 TRBV5-1 TRBD2 16 . CASSLTSGIPTGELFF TGCGCCAGCAGCTTGACTAGCGGGATACCCACCGGGGAGCTGTTTTTT
TRBJ1-5 TRBV10-1 . 19 . CARGGGTPSRTNSNQPQHF TGCGCCAGGGGGGGAGGGACCCCAAGCCGGACGAATAGCAATCAGCCCCAGCATTTT
TRBJ2-3 TRBV7-3 TRBD2 12 . CASSGASGGPLF TGTGCCAGCAGCGGGGCTAGCGGGGGTCCTCTTTTT
TRBJ1-5 TRBV28 TRBD1 16 . CASSPSTGGNNQPQHF TGTGCCAGCAGTCCGTCGACAGGGGGAAACAATCAGCCCCAGCATTTT
TRBJ2-7 TRBV27 TRBD2 13 once CASRLAGVHEQYF TGTGCCAGTAGACTAGCGGGAGTCCACGAGCAGTACTTC
TRBJ1-2 TRBV7-9 . 14 once CASSLARKNYGYTF TGTGCCAGCAGCTTAGCCAGGAAGAACTATGGCTACACCTTC
TRBJ2-1 TRBV5-6 TRBD2 16 . CASSLSSSGRYNEQFF TGTGCCAGCAGCTTGTCGTCTAGCGGGAGGTACAATGAGCAGTTCTTC
TRBJ2-7 TRBV15 TRBD2 17 . CATSRDLRTGGPGEQYF TGTGCCACCAGCAGAGATCTCCGAACGGGAGGGCCGGGCGAGCAGTACTTC
TRBJ2-3 TRBV9 . 17 . CASSGAQARGRTDTQYF TGTGCCAGCAGCGGAGCTCAAGCCAGGGGTCGCACAGATACGCAGTATTTT
TRBJ1-6 TRBV27 TRBD1 19 . CASSLKGTGSDLYNSPLHF TGTGCCAGCAGTTTAAAGGGGACAGGGTCGGACTTATATAATTCACCCCTCCACTTT
TRBJ2-6 TRBV19 TRBD1 16 . CASSKGQGSGANVLTF TGTGCCAGTAGTAAGGGACAGGGCTCTGGGGCCAACGTCCTGACTTTC
TRBJ2-1 TRBV11-2 TRBD1 15 . CASSLEGGQGFEQFF TGTGCCAGCAGCTTAGAAGGGGGACAGGGTTTTGAGCAGTTCTTC
TRBJ2-3 TRBV6-4 . 15 . CASSEGAVSTDTQYF TGTGCCAGCAGTGAGGGGGCAGTGTCCACAGATACGCAGTATTTT
TRBJ1-2 TRBV25-1 . 15 . CASSEATGSVYGYTF TGTGCCAGCAGTGAAGCCACAGGGTCGGTCTATGGCTACACCTTC
TRBJ2-1 TRBV18 . 12 . CASSPLLNEQFF TGTGCCAGCTCACCCCTTCTCAATGAGCAGTTCTTC
TRBJ1-5 TRBV11-2 . 14 few CASSPTIDNQPQHF TGTGCCAGCAGCCCGACTATCGACAATCAGCCCCAGCATTTT
TRBJ1-4 TRBV5-1 TRBD1 15 . CASSLAGGASEKLFF TGCGCCAGCAGCTTGGCAGGGGGCGCATCTGAAAAACTGTTTTTT
TRBJ2-5 TRBV25-1 . 14 . CASSVSPGQETQYF TGTGCCAGCAGTGTCTCTCCGGGCCAAGAGACCCAGTACTTC
TRBJ2-7 TRBV30 . 12 few CAWTSETYEQYF TGTGCCTGGACCTCTGAGACCTACGAGCAGTACTTC
TRBJ2-5 TRBV7-9 TRBD2 17 . CASSLTPLGGGKETQYF TGTGCCAGCAGCCTTACCCCCCTCGGGGGGGGGAAAGAGACCCAGTACTTC
TRBJ2-1 TRBV3-1/TRBV3-2 . 13 . CASSQEEATQQFF TGTGCCAGCAGCCAAGAAGAAGCTACCCAGCAGTTCTTC
TRBJ2-2 TRBV27 TRBD1 16 . CASSFTGGKVAGELFF TGTGCCAGCAGTTTTACAGGGGGGAAAGTGGCCGGGGAGCTGTTTTTT
TRBJ2-4 TRBV3-1/TRBV3-2 TRBD1 13 . CASSLTTQGAWYF TGTGCCAGCAGCCTGACCACGCAGGGGGCTTGGTACTTC
TRBJ2-2 TRBV28 TRBD1 16 . CASRLSGQGSTGELFF TGTGCCAGCAGACTTTCCGGACAGGGTAGCACCGGGGAGCTGTTTTTT
TRBJ1-2 TRBV27 TRBD1 15 once CASSQGTGTNYGYTF TGTGCCAGCAGTCAAGGGACAGGTACTAACTATGGCTACACCTTC
TRBJ2-1 TRBV5-3 TRBD1 17 once CARSYLPPGGSYNEQFF TGTGCCAGAAGCTACCTTCCCCCAGGGGGCTCCTACAATGAGCAGTTCTTC
TRBJ2-3 TRBV7-2 TRBD2 16 . CASSLGTSGRTDTQYF TGTGCCAGCAGCTTAGGGACTAGCGGGAGAACAGATACGCAGTATTTT
TRBJ2-6 TRBV7-3 . 17 . CASSLMDTSPGANVLTF TGTGCCAGCAGCTTAATGGACACCTCTCCTGGGGCCAACGTCCTGACTTTC
TRBJ2-7 TRBV19 . 14 . CASSIGTGGYEQYF TGTGCCAGTAGTATTGGGACTGGTGGCTACGAGCAGTACTTC
TRBJ2-1 TRBV12-3/TRBV12-4 . 13 . CASSFGSYNEQFF TGTGCCAGCAGTTTTGGGAGTTACAATGAGCAGTTCTTC
TRBJ1-4 TRBV7-2 . 15 . CASSSHRGMNEKLFF TGTGCCAGCAGCTCACACCGGGGGATGAATGAAAAACTGTTTTTT
TRBJ2-1 TRBV7-2 . 11 . CASSSGGMAFF TGTGCCAGCAGCTCAGGAGGGATGGCGTTCTTC
TRBJ2-1 TRBV7-6 TRBD2 16 . CASSARLAGTYNEQFF TGTGCCAGCAGCGCCAGACTAGCGGGAACCTACAATGAGCAGTTCTTC
TRBJ2-1 TRBV19 . 15 . CASSIDLLQGNEQFF TGTGCCAGTAGTATAGACCTATTACAGGGTAATGAGCAGTTCTTC
TRBJ1-1 TRBV11-2 . 18 once CASSLGLGRQPRTTEAFF TGTGCCAGCAGCTTAGGCTTAGGACGACAGCCAAGGACCACTGAAGCTTTCTTT
TRBJ1-3 TRBV18 TRBD1 17 . CASSQTGQGTTGNTIYF TGTGCCAGCTCACAGACGGGACAGGGGACGACTGGAAACACCATATATTTT
TRBJ1-1 TRBV11-2 . 14 . CASSTNRALTEAFF TGTGCCAGCAGCACAAACAGGGCATTGACTGAAGCTTTCTTT
TRBJ2-7 TRBV7-8 . 16 . CASSARGVAEVYEQYF TGTGCCAGCAGCGCCAGGGGGGTAGCGGAAGTCTACGAGCAGTACTTC
TRBJ2-2 TRBV27 . 12 . CASSPLVGELFF TGTGCCAGCAGTCCCCTCGTCGGGGAGCTGTTTTTT
TRBJ1-1 TRBV7-9 TRBD1 17 . CASSPNAGGAVNTEAFF TGTGCCAGCAGCCCGAACGCAGGGGGCGCGGTGAACACTGAAGCTTTCTTT
TRBJ2-3 TRBV11-3 TRBD2 19 . CASSYSRVAGVGRTDTQYF TGTGCCAGCAGCTACTCGCGGGTAGCGGGAGTGGGGAGGACAGATACGCAGTATTTT
TRBJ1-3 TRBV30 . 13 . CAWSTVGGNTIYF TGTGCCTGGAGTACAGTTGGCGGAAACACCATATATTTT
TRBJ2-5 TRBV3-1/TRBV3-2 TRBD1 15 . CASSHRDRGRETQYF TGTGCCAGCAGCCACCGGGACAGGGGACGAGAGACCCAGTACTTC
TRBJ1-1 TRBV5-6 . 17 . CASRQRVSAIMNTEAFF TGTGCCAGCAGACAGAGAGTGAGTGCGATTATGAACACTGAAGCTTTCTTT
TRBJ2-1 TRBV4-1 TRBD2 16 . CASSQRSSGRADEQFF TGCGCCAGCAGCCAACGTTCTAGCGGGAGGGCTGACGAGCAGTTCTTC
TRBJ1-1 TRBV9 . 13 . CASSVGKNTEAFF TGTGCCAGCAGCGTGGGCAAGAACACTGAAGCTTTCTTT
TRBJ1-2 TRBV27 . 14 . CASRRTTTNYGYTF TGTGCCAGCAGGAGGACTACGACTAACTATGGCTACACCTTC
TRBJ2-1 TRBV19 TRBD2 17 . CASSPGLAGVFYNEQFF TGTGCCAGTAGTCCGGGACTAGCGGGAGTTTTCTACAATGAGCAGTTCTTC
TRBJ2-5 TRBV2 TRBD2 16 . CASSAAGLAGGETQYF TGTGCCAGCAGTGCCGCCGGACTAGCGGGAGGGGAGACCCAGTACTTC